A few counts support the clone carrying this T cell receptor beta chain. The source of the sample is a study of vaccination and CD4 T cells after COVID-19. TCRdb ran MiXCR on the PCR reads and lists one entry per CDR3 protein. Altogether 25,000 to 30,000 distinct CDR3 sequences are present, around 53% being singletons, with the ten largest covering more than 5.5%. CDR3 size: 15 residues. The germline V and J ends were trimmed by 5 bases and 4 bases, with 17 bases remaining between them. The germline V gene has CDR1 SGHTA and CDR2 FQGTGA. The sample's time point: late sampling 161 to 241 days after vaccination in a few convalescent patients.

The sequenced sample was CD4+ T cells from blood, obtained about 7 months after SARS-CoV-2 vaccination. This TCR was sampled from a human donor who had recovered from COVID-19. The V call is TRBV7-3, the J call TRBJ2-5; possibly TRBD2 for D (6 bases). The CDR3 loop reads CASSRQSGLGETQYF. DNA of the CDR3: TGTGCCAGCAGCCGTCAAAGCGGGTTAGGAGAGACCCAGTACTTC.